This T cell receptor (beta chain) was recorded in a study of human T cells and chemical hapten exposure. The study's findings and limits: Controls had significantly fewer large CDR3 similarity clusters than were formed by expanded TCRs.

Only a few counts were recorded for this clonotype. Its antigen is not identified. Time point noted: pre-sensitization, week 0. Stated treatment: therapeutic diphenylcyclopropenone sensitization with weekly scalp DPC. During construction of the library, unique molecular identifiers were attached to individual cDNA molecules for quantitative, reproducible TCR counting. MiXCR, applied by TCRdb to the RACE reads, yields one record per CDR3 protein. The sample lists around 60,000 distinct CDR3 sequences; approximately 7% were seen once. The receptor was isolated from a woman aged 25-40 years with alopecia areata. Some clones in this sample may be carry-over from other donors' samples. Specimen: whole blood, collected in connection with sensitization to the hapten diphenylcyclopropenone (DPC).

Written as DNA, the CDR3 is TGCACACAGAAGTCCTACAATGAGCAGTTCTTC. As protein: CTQKSYNEQFF. The chain combines TRBV20-1 with TRBJ2-1; D not resolved. The CDR3 is 11 residues long. Germline V gives CDR1 DFQATT, CDR2 SNEGSKA (reference sequence).